Below are 27 T cell receptor beta chains sequenced from a single sample in a study of shared clonotypes between healthy human individuals. The repertoire was sequenced with immunoSEQ multiplex PCR; TCRdb's copy has only in-frame clones and lacks some. Of some 470,000 clones listed, 70% to 80% are singletons. Sample: PBMCs. Receptors were obtained from a woman in her thirties or forties in good health. Some clones in this sample may be carry-over from other donors' samples.

On this clone: The sample contains more than one DNA sequence encoding this CDR3. This chain uses TRBV7-2 with TRBJ2-3; 11 bases fit TRBD2. V trimming: 5 bases; J trimming: 5 bases; junction bases outside the gene matches: 3. Per the germline V gene, CDR1 is SGHTA and CDR2 is FQGNSA. This CDR3 contains 14 residues. CDR3 sequence (DNA): TGTGCCAGCAGCCCCGGACTAGCGGGAGATACGCAGTATTTT. As protein: CASSPGLAGDTQYF.

The CDR3 spells CSVGVNYGYTF. CDR3 nucleotide sequence: TGCAGCGTTGGAGTTAACTATGGCTACACCTTC. The chain uses TRBV29-1 and TRBJ1-2; D uncertain. The V gene lost 4 bases and the J gene lost 1 base, with 4 bases spanning the gap. CDR1 is SQVTM and CDR2 is ANQGSEA in the germline V gene. This CDR3 region has 11 residues.

This clone is a singleton in its sample. The V call is TRBV18, the J call TRBJ2-5, with D hard to call. Trimming shortened V by 6 bases and J by 5 bases, and 16 bases separated the two germline ends. CDR3 length: 14 residues. Germline V CDR1 and CDR2: KGHSH, LQKENI. CDR3 bases: TGTGCCAGCTCCCCTGGGCGCCAACGGGAGACCCAGTACTTC. Its translation: CASSPGRQRETQYF.

The rearrangement links TRBV19 to TRBJ1-5; D not resolved. The CDR3 sequence is 15 residues long. Per germline, CDR1 LNHDA and CDR2 SQIVND (reference sequence). V was trimmed by 3 bases and J by 5 bases, leaving 14 bases between them. The CDR3 loop reads CASSMGRSSDQPQHF. CDR3 DNA: TGTGCCAGTAGTATGGGCAGGAGCTCGGATCAGCCCCAGCATTTT.

The V gene is TRBV29-1, the J gene TRBJ2-3; D gene ambiguous. The ends were cut back, 2 bases at V and 1 base at J, with 4 bases in the middle. The CDR3 has 12 residues. From germline, CDR1 is SQVTM and CDR2 ANQGSEA. DNA of the CDR3: TGCAGCGTTGAAACAGGCACAGATACGCAGTATTTT. Translating it yields CSVETGTDTQYF.

V gene TRBV7-2 combines with J gene TRBJ2-7; 11 nucleotides agree with TRBD1. The germline V gene encodes CDR1 SGHTA and CDR2 FQGNSA. This CDR3 is 15 amino acids long. The V gene end was trimmed by 5 bases and the J gene end by 3 bases; junction bases not matched to a gene: 6. The CDR3 DNA sequence: TGTGCCAGCAGCGCCAAGGGACAGGGGGGCTACGAGCAGTACTTC. Amino acid sequence: CASSAKGQGGYEQYF. Full variable domain (outside the CDR3, taken from reference TRBV7-2 and TRBJ2-7): GAGVSQSPSNKVTEKGKDVELRCDPISGHTALYWYRQSLGQGLEFLIYFQGNSAPDKSGLPSDRFSAERTGGSVSTLTIQRTQQEDSAVYLCASSAKGQGGYEQYFGPGTRLTVT.

The chain combines TRBV9 with TRBJ1-3; D gene ambiguous. Looked up from germline, CDR1 is SGDLS and CDR2 is YYNGEE. CDR3 length: 15 residues. Deletions cut 0 bases from V and 1 base from J, with 8 bases between. The CDR3 DNA reads as TGTGCCAGCAGCGTAGGTTGGGAATCTGGAAACACCATATATTTT. Protein: CASSVGWESGNTIYF.

The chain recombines TRBV6-1 with TRBJ2-7; D may be TRBD1 (5 bases). Germline CDR1 and CDR2: MNHNS and SASEGT. The CDR3 covers 14 residues. Trimming took 8 bases from V and 7 from J, leaving 21 bases between them. The CDR3 nucleotides are TGTGCCAGCCTTTTTCTGGGCAGGGAAGGGGAGCAGTACTTC. Translating it yields CASLFLGREGEQYF.

The chain has TRBV11-2 and TRBJ1-3, with no clear D. Germline-derived CDR1 and CDR2 are SGHAT and FQNNGV. This CDR3 region has 15 residues. Trimming stripped 1 base from V and 1 base from J, with 8 bases between. CDR3 DNA sequence: TGTGCCAGCAGCTTAGTCCCCATATCTGGAAACACCATATATTTT. This codes for CASSLVPISGNTIYF.

This chain connects TRBV5-1 to TRBJ1-4, with 8 bases identical to TRBD1. Looked up from germline, CDR1 is SGHRS and CDR2 is YFSETQ. The CDR3 extends over 15 amino acids. Trimming took 0 bases from V and 4 from J; bases not matched to a gene: 2. CDR3 DNA: TGCGCCAGCAGCTTGGATGGACAGGGTAATGAAAAACTGTTTTTT. Translated: CASSLDGQGNEKLFF.

The CDR3 sequence: CASSPVGVSGANVLTF. In DNA form, the CDR3 reads TGTGCCAGCTCACCTGTGGGGGTCTCTGGGGCCAACGTCCTGACTTTC. The chain employs TRBV18 and TRBJ2-6; tentatively, D is TRBD1 or TRBD2 (5 bases each). Germline loops: CDR1 KGHSH, CDR2 LQKENI. Trimming stripped 3 bases from V and 0 bases from J, with 9 bases between. This CDR3 spans 16 amino acids.

The V gene is TRBV5-1, the J gene TRBJ2-3; 7 nucleotides align to TRBD1. The CDR3 sequence is 14 residues long. Unmatched junction bases numbered 4, after V lost 0 bases and J lost 6 bases. Germline CDR1 reads SGHRS; CDR2 reads YFSETQ. The CDR3 reads CASSLEGASDTQYF. The CDR3 DNA follows: TGCGCCAGCAGCTTGGAGGGGGCCTCGGATACGCAGTATTTT.

In its sample, this clone was seen a few times. The V and J genes are TRBV7-6 and TRBJ1-2; the D gene is possibly TRBD1 (5 bases). The V gene lost 3 bases and the J gene lost 4 bases, with 9 bases spanning the gap. The CDR3 sequence is 13 residues long. The germline gives CDR1 SGHVS, CDR2 FNYEAQ. CDR3 nucleotide sequence: TGTGCCAGCAGCTTGGAAGGGACCTATGGCTACACCTTC. It encodes CASSLEGTYGYTF.

A remark on this clone: Other DNA sequences in the same sample also yield this CDR3. The chain carries TRBV28 and TRBJ2-1; the match to TRBD2 covers 7 bases. V lost 5 bases to trimming and J lost 4 bases; unmatched junction nucleotides: 5. This CDR3 spans 14 amino acids. The germline gives CDR1 MDHEN, CDR2 SYDVKM. The CDR3 loop is CASSSSGSYNEQFF. The CDR3 coding sequence is TGTGCCAGCAGTAGTAGCGGGTCGTACAATGAGCAGTTCTTC.

The chain carries TRBV6-1 and TRBJ1-5, with 8 bases matching TRBD1. Looked up from germline, CDR1 is MNHNS and CDR2 is SASEGT. The CDR3 runs to 14 residues. The trim removed 8 bases at V and 3 bases at J, leaving 6 bases unmatched. The CDR3 sequence: CASARTGINQPQHF. The CDR3 bases are TGTGCCAGCGCCCGGACAGGGATCAATCAGCCCCAGCATTTT.

The chain uses TRBV25-1 and TRBJ2-1; the match to TRBD2 covers 7 bases. Germline-derived CDR1 and CDR2 are MGHDK and SYGVNS. This CDR3 has 13 amino acids. The trim removed 6 bases at V and 8 bases at J, leaving 7 bases unmatched. DNA of the CDR3: TGTGCCAGCAGGGTGGCGGGAGCGGATGAGCAGTTCTTC. Translating gives CASRVAGADEQFF.

This clone showed up just once. The rearrangement uses TRBV7-3 and TRBJ2-3; 8 bases are shared with TRBD2. V was pared by 4 bases and J by 4 bases, with 7 bases of the junction left unmatched. This CDR3 has 15 amino acids. Germline V CDR1 and CDR2: SGHTA, FQGTGA. DNA for the CDR3: TGTGCCAGCAGCTCCAGCGGGAGTGGGGCAGATACGCAGTATTTT. Amino acid sequence: CASSSSGSGADTQYF.

In DNA, the CDR3 is TGTGCCGTACAGGGTCAAGGCTCCTACGAGCAGTACTTC. Translated, it gives CAVQGQGSYEQYF. The chain employs TRBV10-3 and TRBJ2-5; perhaps TRBD1 as D (6 bases). The J call may not be correct, given that the DNA end is closer to TRBJ2-7. The germline CDR1 and CDR2 sequences are ENHRY and SYGVKD. The CDR3 runs to 13 residues.

This clone has only a few counts. The genes are TRBV28 and TRBJ2-3; D gene ambiguous. Germline-derived CDR1 and CDR2 are MDHEN and SYDVKM. Trimming took off 10 bases at V and 3 bases at J, with 14 bases between the two ends. The CDR3 has 13 amino acids. The CDR3 bases are TGTGCCACCCGAGGCATGGAAACAGATACGCAGTATTTT. Amino acid sequence: CATRGMETDTQYF.

With respect to this clone: A far larger clone differs by one base, so this is likely a read error. This chain uses TRBV27 with TRBJ2-7; 10 positions match TRBD2. CDR1 and CDR2 (germline): MNHEY, SMNVEV (reference sequence). Trimming cost V 1 base and J 6 bases; bases outside gene matches: 6. This CDR3 has 15 residues. CDR3 nucleotides: TGTGCCAGCAGTTTATTTGTAGCGGGAGGTGGCGAGCAGTACTTC. Amino acid sequence: CASSLFVAGGGEQYF.

The V gene is TRBV5-1, the J gene TRBJ2-5, with D hard to call. The germline V gene has CDR1 SGHRS and CDR2 YFSETQ. Trimming shortened V by 0 bases and J by 5 bases, and 14 bases separated the two germline ends. The CDR3 runs 15 residues. CDR3 loop: CASSLDLQRRETQYF. The CDR3 region has the DNA TGCGCCAGCAGCTTGGATCTGCAACGGCGGGAGACCCAGTACTTC.

The chain carries TRBV27 and TRBJ2-2, with TRBD2 matching over 7 bases. Germline V CDR1 and CDR2: MNHEY, SMNVEV (reference sequence). J lost 0 bases, V lost 5 bases, and 9 bases had no gene match. The CDR3 consists of 17 residues. In nucleotides, the CDR3 is TGTGCCAGCAGTCCCCTATGGGACTACACGAACACCGGGGAGCTGTTTTTT. Its protein product is CASSPLWDYTNTGELFF.

This clone was seen repeatedly, ten times or more. The V gene is TRBV15, the J gene TRBJ2-1; 9 positions match TRBD1. Looked up from germline, CDR1 is LNHNV and CDR2 is YYDKDF (reference sequence). The CDR3 consists of 15 residues. V lost 5 bases to trimming and J lost 6 bases; unmatched junction nucleotides: 8. DNA of the CDR3: TGTGCCACCAGCCCCCAGACAGGGGGGAGCAATGAGCAGTTCTTC. It translates to CATSPQTGGSNEQFF.

The chain combines TRBV2 with TRBJ2-7; D gene unclear. Germline V gene sequence: CDR1 SNHLY, CDR2 FYNNEI. CDR3 size: 11 residues. Trimming stripped 3 bases from V and 2 bases from J, with 2 bases between. CDR3 region: CASSDAYEQYF. The CDR3 region has the DNA TGTGCCAGCAGTGATGCCTACGAGCAGTACTTC.

V usage is TRBV28 and J usage is TRBJ1-5, with D unresolved. Trimming took 7 bases from V and 0 from J, leaving 16 bases between them. The CDR3 consists of 16 residues. The germline V gene has CDR1 MDHEN and CDR2 SYDVKM. This CDR3 is CASITAATHSNQPQHF. The CDR3 DNA sequence: TGTGCCAGCATTACCGCCGCCACCCATAGCAATCAGCCCCAGCATTTT.

The J gene is TRBJ2-7, the V gene TRBV18; no clear D gene. Trimming took off 2 bases at V and 3 bases at J, with 11 bases between the two ends. CDR3 size: 14 residues. Looked up from germline, CDR1 is KGHSH and CDR2 is LQKENI. The CDR3: CASSPNGRYYEQYF. DNA of the CDR3: TGTGCCAGCTCACCAAACGGCAGATACTACGAGCAGTACTTC.

The rearrangement uses TRBV7-2 and TRBJ2-1, with 12 bases that match TRBD2. Germline V gene sequence: CDR1 SGHTA, CDR2 FQGNSA. The V segment lost 3 bases and the J segment 10 bases; nucleotides outside the gene matches: 13. There are 17 residues in the CDR3. CDR3 DNA: TGTGCCAGCAGCTTCCGGACTAGCGGGATGAGAGCCCTCGAGCAGTTCTTC. It yields the protein CASSFRTSGMRALEQFF.